The sequence of this T cell receptor (beta chain) was determined in a study of T cells in pancreatic ductal adenocarcinoma. Selected pancreatic ductal adenocarcinoma patients had undergone surgery without neoadjuvant therapy. Assay used: immunoSEQ multiplex PCR; TCRdb lists only in-frame clones, some missing. The sample shows roughly 100,000 clones, nearly 95% of them seen only once. The CDR3 is 16 amino acids. Germline V gene lookup returns CDR1 SGHAT and CDR2 FQNNGV. J was trimmed by 0 bases and V by 5 bases; bases with no gene match: 7. Study-wide points: Results skew toward the minority of patients with early-stage disease. Mean clonality was approximately 0.12 in tumors and around 0.068 in blood, not significantly different.

With respect to this clone: Its target is unknown.

Material for sequencing was PBMCs. This chain uses TRBV11-2 with TRBJ1-5; the match to TRBD1 covers 7 bases. The clonotype originates from a human donor with pancreatic ductal adenocarcinoma. The CDR3 DNA sequence: TGTGCCAGCAGCCGCGGTTCAGGGGGTAGCAATCAGCCCCAGCATTTT. It translates to CASSRGSGGSNQPQHF.